Listed below are T cell receptor beta chains from one sample, sequenced in a study of control samples from healthy donors and cancer patients. Clones were read by immunoSEQ multiplex PCR, and TCRdb kept only the in-frame ones, dropping some. The sample lists about 140,000 clones; roughly nine tenths were seen once. Source material: blood. The receptors come from a man aged 18 to 30 in good health. Both conserved end residues are part of each CDR3. D genes are given only for firm matches. Size tells how often a clone was seen (once, few, many) or the class of an expanded clone, and some rows leave it out.

D gene: NA
V gene: TRBV2
clone size: NA
J gene: TRBJ2-7
CDR3 DNA: TGTGCCAGCAGGGGGGACGGGGACCACGAGCAGTACTTC
CDR3 protein: CASRGDGDHEQYF

D gene: TRBD2
V gene: TRBV7-2
clone size: once
J gene: TRBJ2-2
CDR3 DNA: TGTGCCAGCAGCCTCACCGGACTAGAAAACACCGGGGAGCTGTTTTTT
CDR3 protein: CASSLTGLENTGELFF

D gene: TRBD2
V gene: TRBV19
clone size: NA
J gene: TRBJ2-2
CDR3 DNA: TGTGCCAGTAGCACTTCGGGAGGGAGCACCGGGGAGCTGTTTTTT
CDR3 protein: CASSTSGGSTGELFF

D gene: NA
V gene: TRBV7-2
clone size: NA
J gene: TRBJ1-1
CDR3 DNA: TGTGCCAGCAGCTTTGGGGAGAACACTGAAGCTTTCTTT
CDR3 protein: CASSFGENTEAFF

D gene: TRBD2
V gene: TRBV28
clone size: NA
J gene: TRBJ2-4
CDR3 DNA: TGTGCCAGCAGTTTTAGCGGGGCGCGCAAGAATCTAGCCAAAAACATTCAGTACTTC
CDR3 protein: CASSFSGARKNLAKNIQYF

D gene: NA
V gene: TRBV10-3
clone size: NA
J gene: TRBJ2-3
CDR3 DNA: TGTGCCATCAGTTTGGGGGCGGGGCGCACAGATACGCAGTATTTT
CDR3 protein: CAISLGAGRTDTQYF

D gene: NA
V gene: TRBV7-3
clone size: NA
J gene: TRBJ2-2
CDR3 DNA: TGTGCCAGCAGCCCAAACCGGGACCGAGGGACCGGGGAGCTGTTTTTT
CDR3 protein: CASSPNRDRGTGELFF

D gene: NA
V gene: TRBV5-1
clone size: NA
J gene: TRBJ2-7
CDR3 DNA: TGCGCCAGCAGCCAAACTATAGACCACGAGCAGTACTTC
CDR3 protein: CASSQTIDHEQYF

D gene: TRBD1
V gene: TRBV5-1
clone size: NA
J gene: TRBJ1-1
CDR3 DNA: TGCGCCAGCAGCTTTCAAACGGGACAGCTTGAAGCTTTCTTT
CDR3 protein: CASSFQTGQLEAFF

D gene: NA
V gene: TRBV2
clone size: NA
J gene: TRBJ1-2
CDR3 DNA: TGTGCCAGCAGTAGATCTACGGCTTATGGCTACACCTTC
CDR3 protein: CASSRSTAYGYTF

D gene: NA
V gene: TRBV12-3/TRBV12-4
clone size: NA
J gene: TRBJ1-2
CDR3 DNA: TGTGCCAGCAGTGGCCAGGGCTCTTATGGCTACACCTTC
CDR3 protein: CASSGQGSYGYTF

D gene: NA
V gene: TRBV6-5
clone size: NA
J gene: TRBJ2-3
CDR3 DNA: TGTGCCAGCATAAGTCAGGCGGATACGCAGTATTTT
CDR3 protein: CASISQADTQYF

D gene: NA
V gene: TRBV10-3
clone size: NA
J gene: TRBJ1-1
CDR3 DNA: TGTGCCATCAGTGAGAGAACAGGAGGTAATGAAGCTTTCTTT
CDR3 protein: CAISERTGGNEAFF

D gene: TRBD1
V gene: TRBV5-1
clone size: NA
J gene: TRBJ2-7
CDR3 DNA: TGCGCCAGCAGCCGGACGACGGTGGGACAGCTCTACGAGCAGTACTTC
CDR3 protein: CASSRTTVGQLYEQYF

D gene: NA
V gene: TRBV14
clone size: NA
J gene: TRBJ1-2
CDR3 DNA: TGTGCCAGCAGCCAATGGGGGACCGTCGATGGCTACACCTTC
CDR3 protein: CASSQWGTVDGYTF

D gene: TRBD1
V gene: TRBV5-1
clone size: NA
J gene: TRBJ1-2
CDR3 DNA: TGCGCCAGCAGCTTGGAACGGGCAGGGGGTCGATATGGCTACACCTTC
CDR3 protein: CASSLERAGGRYGYTF

D gene: NA
V gene: TRBV21-1
clone size: NA
J gene: TRBJ1-5
CDR3 DNA: TGTGCCAGCAGCAAGATGCAGCCCCAGCATTTT
CDR3 protein: CASSKMQPQHF

D gene: NA
V gene: TRBV2
clone size: many
J gene: TRBJ1-5
CDR3 DNA: TGTGCCAGCAGTGAAGCGCTTCCGGCCGCTTATAGCAATCAGCCCCAGCATTTT
CDR3 protein: CASSEALPAAYSNQPQHF

D gene: NA
V gene: TRBV5-1
clone size: once
J gene: TRBJ1-2
CDR3 DNA: TGCGCCAGCAGCTGGGACGCTTACAACTATGGCTACACCTTC
CDR3 protein: CASSWDAYNYGYTF

D gene: NA
V gene: TRBV7-9
clone size: NA
J gene: TRBJ1-6
CDR3 DNA: TGTGCCAGCAGCCGCGACAGTACTGGTTCACCCCTCCACTTT
CDR3 protein: CASSRDSTGSPLHF

D gene: NA
V gene: TRBV3-1/TRBV3-2
clone size: once
J gene: TRBJ2-7
CDR3 DNA: TGTGCCAGCAGCCAGTCCGGGTCCTTCACCTACGAGCAGTACTTC
CDR3 protein: CASSQSGSFTYEQYF

D gene: TRBD2
V gene: TRBV5-1
clone size: NA
J gene: TRBJ2-4
CDR3 DNA: TGCGCCAGCAGCTTGGAGCTAGCGGGAACCAAAAACATTCAGTACTTC
CDR3 protein: CASSLELAGTKNIQYF

D gene: NA
V gene: TRBV28
clone size: NA
J gene: TRBJ1-1
CDR3 DNA: TGTGCCAGCAGTCCTCGCCGAGGTGAAGCTTTCTTT
CDR3 protein: CASSPRRGEAFF

D gene: NA
V gene: TRBV3-1/TRBV3-2
clone size: NA
J gene: TRBJ1-3
CDR3 DNA: TGTGCCAGCAGCCAAGGAGGCGGAAACACCATATATTTT
CDR3 protein: CASSQGGGNTIYF

D gene: NA
V gene: TRBV29-1
clone size: NA
J gene: TRBJ1-3
CDR3 DNA: TGCAGCGTCTATCGTCCCCCCTCTGGAAACACCATATATTTT
CDR3 protein: CSVYRPPSGNTIYF

D gene: NA
V gene: TRBV10-3
clone size: NA
J gene: TRBJ2-5
CDR3 DNA: TGTGCCATCAGTATAAACCAGGGGCAAGAGACCCAGTACTTC
CDR3 protein: CAISINQGQETQYF

D gene: NA
V gene: TRBV4-2
clone size: NA
J gene: TRBJ2-5
CDR3 DNA: TGTGCCAGCAGCCAAGTTTCTCGCCAGGGTGCAGAGACCCAGTACTTC
CDR3 protein: CASSQVSRQGAETQYF

D gene: NA
V gene: TRBV19
clone size: NA
J gene: TRBJ1-6
CDR3 DNA: TGTGCCAGTAGTATTAGGGCAGATGATTCACCCCTCCACTTT
CDR3 protein: CASSIRADDSPLHF

D gene: NA
V gene: TRBV10-2
clone size: NA
J gene: TRBJ2-1
CDR3 DNA: TGCGCCAGCGCCGACGGACTCCCTTACAATGAGCAGTTCTTC
CDR3 protein: CASADGLPYNEQFF

D gene: NA
V gene: TRBV25-1
clone size: NA
J gene: TRBJ1-3
CDR3 DNA: TGTGCCAGCACCCCTGCAGGCTCTGGAAACACCATATATTTT
CDR3 protein: CASTPAGSGNTIYF

D gene: TRBD2
V gene: TRBV7-9
clone size: NA
J gene: TRBJ2-3
CDR3 DNA: TGTGCCAGCAGCCCACTCACCGTAGCGGGGGGGCCATATGATACGCAGTATTTT
CDR3 protein: CASSPLTVAGGPYDTQYF

D gene: NA
V gene: TRBV7-9
clone size: NA
J gene: TRBJ2-2
CDR3 DNA: TGTGCCAGCACCCTTAGAGGGGACACCGGGGAGCTGTTTTTT
CDR3 protein: CASTLRGDTGELFF

D gene: NA
V gene: TRBV2
clone size: NA
J gene: TRBJ2-1
CDR3 DNA: TGTGCCAGCAGTGAAGAAGGGAGGATTGGTGAGCAGTTCTTC
CDR3 protein: CASSEEGRIGEQFF

D gene: TRBD1
V gene: TRBV7-2
clone size: NA
J gene: TRBJ2-2
CDR3 DNA: TGTGCCAGCACCTTGCTGACAGGGGACACCGGGGAGCTGTTTTTT
CDR3 protein: CASTLLTGDTGELFF

D gene: TRBD1
V gene: TRBV19
clone size: NA
J gene: TRBJ1-4
CDR3 DNA: TGTGCCATTAAATCCGCCCAACCCGCCGGGACAGGGGCCACCCCAACTAATGAAAAACTGTTTTTT
CDR3 protein: CAIKSAQPAGTGATPTNEKLFF

D gene: NA
V gene: TRBV4-1
clone size: NA
J gene: TRBJ1-3
CDR3 DNA: TGCGCCAGCAGCCAAGGAAAGGGAAACACCATATATTTT
CDR3 protein: CASSQGKGNTIYF

D gene: NA
V gene: TRBV4-1
clone size: NA
J gene: TRBJ2-3
CDR3 DNA: TGCGCCAGCAGCCAAGATACATTGGGGGCCGCCACAGATACGCAGTATTTT
CDR3 protein: CASSQDTLGAATDTQYF

D gene: TRBD1
V gene: TRBV18
clone size: NA
J gene: TRBJ2-4
CDR3 DNA: TGTGCCAGCTCACCACTACAGGGGGTGGAAAACATTCAGTACTTC
CDR3 protein: CASSPLQGVENIQYF

D gene: NA
V gene: TRBV7-2
clone size: NA
J gene: TRBJ1-4
CDR3 DNA: TGTGCCAGCAGCCTCAGGGGTGCTAATGAAAAACTGTTTTTT
CDR3 protein: CASSLRGANEKLFF

D gene: NA
V gene: TRBV5-1
clone size: NA
J gene: TRBJ1-2
CDR3 DNA: TGCGCCAGCAGCCTAGGGCAATATGGCTACACCTTC
CDR3 protein: CASSLGQYGYTF

D gene: TRBD2
V gene: TRBV4-1
clone size: NA
J gene: TRBJ2-7
CDR3 DNA: TGCGCCAGCAGCCCGGTAACTAGCGGGGGATCCTACGAGCAGTACTTC
CDR3 protein: CASSPVTSGGSYEQYF

D gene: NA
V gene: TRBV12-3/TRBV12-4
clone size: NA
J gene: TRBJ2-1
CDR3 DNA: TGTGCCAGCAGTTTGCCACCTGGGGAGCAGTTCTTC
CDR3 protein: CASSLPPGEQFF

D gene: NA
V gene: TRBV24-1
clone size: NA
J gene: TRBJ2-3
CDR3 DNA: TGTGCGGCAGGGGAGACAGATACGCAGTATTTT
CDR3 protein: CAAGETDTQYF

D gene: TRBD2
V gene: TRBV4-2
clone size: once
J gene: TRBJ2-5
CDR3 DNA: TGTGCCAGCAGCCAAGGAAATACCGGACTAGCGGGGGGAGTCAAAGAGACCCAGTACTTC
CDR3 protein: CASSQGNTGLAGGVKETQYF

D gene: NA
V gene: TRBV4-1
clone size: NA
J gene: TRBJ2-7
CDR3 DNA: TGCGCCAGCAGCCAAGAGGACTATACCTCCTACGAGCAGTACTTC
CDR3 protein: CASSQEDYTSYEQYF

D gene: NA
V gene: TRBV4-1
clone size: NA
J gene: TRBJ2-7
CDR3 DNA: TGCGCCAGCAGCCAAGTCCCAGAAGGTCCTGAGCAGTACTTC
CDR3 protein: CASSQVPEGPEQYF